The 6 T cell receptor beta chains below come from one sample, sequenced in a study of cytomegalovirus exposure and HLA in healthy donors. Here immunoSEQ multiplex PCR was the method, and the copy in TCRdb shows in-frame clones only, minus some. The sample has 150,000 to 200,000 clones, more than 70% seen once. Sequenced: PBMCs. The receptor source for this set is a man aged 25 to 45 in good health and CMV-seropositive.

The CDR3 sequence: CASSKTPTEVTDTQYF. DNA for the CDR3: TGTGCCAGCTCAAAGACACCCACCGAAGTCACAGATACGCAGTATTTT. The rearrangement links TRBV18 to TRBJ2-3; D remains unclear. Trimming removed 5 bases at V and 2 bases at J, with 17 bases between. The CDR3 has 16 residues. Germline V gene sequence: CDR1 KGHSH, CDR2 LQKENI.

This sequence joins TRBV6-1 and TRBJ2-2, with 7 bases that match TRBD1. The CDR3 covers 15 residues. V gave up 7 bases and J gave up 3 bases; unmatched junction bases: 8. CDR1 and CDR2 (germline): MNHNS, SASEGT. The CDR3 nucleotides are TGTGCCAGCAAGGGCAGGGGGTCGCACACCGGGGAGCTGTTTTTT. Encoded protein: CASKGRGSHTGELFF.

This clone has just a few counts. The chain couples TRBV5-1 to TRBJ2-7; 9 bases line up with TRBD1. Losses at the gene ends were 0 bases for V and 3 bases for J; bases not matched to a gene: 4. Germline V gene data show CDR1 as SGHRS and CDR2 as YFSETQ. The CDR3 has 15 amino acids. CDR3 region: CASSLGGTGFYEQYF. For the CDR3, the DNA is TGCGCCAGCAGCTTGGGGGGGACAGGGTTCTACGAGCAGTACTTC.

The gene calls are TRBV14 and TRBJ2-3; 9 bases agree with TRBD2. V shed 0 bases and J 4 bases; nucleotides not matched to a gene: 8. This CDR3 has 17 amino acids. The germline gives CDR1 SGHDN, CDR2 FVKESK. CDR3 bases: TGTGCCAGCAGCCAAGATGGCGCGGGGGGGCCCTCAGATACGCAGTATTTT. Its protein product is CASSQDGAGGPSDTQYF.

The V and J genes are TRBV4-3 and TRBJ2-7; D is possibly TRBD2 (7 bases). The CDR3 contains 16 residues. V was cut by 1 base and J by 0 bases, with 13 bases left in between. The germline gives CDR1 LGHNA, CDR2 YSLEER. The CDR3 loop is CASSQGFRGGSYEQYF. The CDR3 nucleotides read TGCGCCAGCAGCCAAGGTTTTAGGGGGGGCTCCTACGAGCAGTACTTC.

The sample holds a few counts of this clone. The chain has TRBV11-2 and TRBJ2-3; TRBD2 matches at 7 bases. From germline, CDR1 is SGHAT and CDR2 FQNNGV. There are 16 residues in the CDR3. Trimming took 0 bases from V and 5 from J; bases not matched to a gene: 8. The CDR3 spells CASSLDGRGRGDTQYF. For the CDR3, the DNA is TGTGCCAGCAGCTTAGATGGGAGGGGTCGAGGAGATACGCAGTATTTT.